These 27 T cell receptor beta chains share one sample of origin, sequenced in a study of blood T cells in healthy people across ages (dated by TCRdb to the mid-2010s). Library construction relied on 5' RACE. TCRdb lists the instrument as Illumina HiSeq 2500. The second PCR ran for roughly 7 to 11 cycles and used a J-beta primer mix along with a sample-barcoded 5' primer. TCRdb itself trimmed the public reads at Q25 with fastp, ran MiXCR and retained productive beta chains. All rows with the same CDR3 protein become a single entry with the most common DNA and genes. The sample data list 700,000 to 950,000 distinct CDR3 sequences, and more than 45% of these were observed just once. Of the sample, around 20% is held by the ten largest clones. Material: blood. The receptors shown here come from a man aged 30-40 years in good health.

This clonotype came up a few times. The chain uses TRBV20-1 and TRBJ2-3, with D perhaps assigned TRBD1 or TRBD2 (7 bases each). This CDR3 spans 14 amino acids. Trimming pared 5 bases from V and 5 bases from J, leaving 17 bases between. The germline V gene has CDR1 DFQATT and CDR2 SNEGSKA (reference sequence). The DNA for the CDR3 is TGCAGTGCTCCCCGACAGGGAGGGGGAGATACGCAGTATTTT. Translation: CSAPRQGGGDTQYF.

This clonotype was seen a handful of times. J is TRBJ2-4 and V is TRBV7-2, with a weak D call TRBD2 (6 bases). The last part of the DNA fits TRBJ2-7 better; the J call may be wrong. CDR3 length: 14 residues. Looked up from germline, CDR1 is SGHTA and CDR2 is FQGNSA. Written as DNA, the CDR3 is TGTGCCAGCAGCTTTAACGGGGGACCCTACGAGCAGTACTTC. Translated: CASSFNGGPYEQYF.

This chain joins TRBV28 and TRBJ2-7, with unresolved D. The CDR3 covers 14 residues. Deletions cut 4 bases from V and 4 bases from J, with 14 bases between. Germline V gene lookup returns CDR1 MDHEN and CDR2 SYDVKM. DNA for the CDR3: TGTGCCAGCAGTTCGACCGGGCCAACTTACGAGCAGTACTTC. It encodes CASSSTGPTYEQYF.

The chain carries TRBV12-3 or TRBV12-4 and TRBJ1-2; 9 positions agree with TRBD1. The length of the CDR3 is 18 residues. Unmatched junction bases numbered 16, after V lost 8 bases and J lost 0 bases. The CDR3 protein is CASGDRAGTELANYGYTF. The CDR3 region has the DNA TGTGCCAGCGGGGACAGGGCGGGAACCGAGTTAGCTAACTATGGCTACACCTTC.

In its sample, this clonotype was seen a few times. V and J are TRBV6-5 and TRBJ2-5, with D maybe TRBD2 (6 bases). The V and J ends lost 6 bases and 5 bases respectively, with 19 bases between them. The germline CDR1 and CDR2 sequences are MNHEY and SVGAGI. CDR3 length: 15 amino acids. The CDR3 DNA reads TGTGCCAGCAGATCTCAACCCGGAGGAGGGGAGACCCAGTACTTC. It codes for CASRSQPGGGETQYF.

The CDR3: CASSLGGRSPGQYF. The CDR3 bases are TGTGCCAGCTCCCTCGGTGGACGTTCCCCAGGGCAGTACTTC. V is TRBV18 and J is TRBJ2-7; D remains unclear. The CDR3 extends over 14 amino acids. From germline, CDR1 is KGHSH and CDR2 LQKENI. Trimming cost V 6 bases and J 9 bases, with 21 bases left between them.

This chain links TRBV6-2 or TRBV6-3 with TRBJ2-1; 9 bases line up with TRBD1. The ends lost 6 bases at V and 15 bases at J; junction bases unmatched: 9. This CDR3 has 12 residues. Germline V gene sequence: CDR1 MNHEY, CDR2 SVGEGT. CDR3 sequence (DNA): TGTGCCAGCAGCTCCGGGACAGGGCGCCGGTTCTTC. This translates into CASSSGTGRRFF.

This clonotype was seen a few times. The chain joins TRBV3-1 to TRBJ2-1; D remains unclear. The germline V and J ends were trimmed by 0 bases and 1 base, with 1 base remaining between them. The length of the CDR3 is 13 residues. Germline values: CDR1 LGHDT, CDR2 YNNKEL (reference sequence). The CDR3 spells CASSQESYNEQFF. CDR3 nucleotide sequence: TGTGCCAGCAGCCAAGAGTCCTACAATGAGCAGTTCTTC.

CDR3 sequence: CATSLNDEQFF. In DNA form, the CDR3 reads TGTGCCACCAGTCTCAATGATGAGCAGTTCTTC. The genes are TRBV24-1 and TRBJ2-1; D is unclear. The CDR3 has 11 residues. In germline, CDR1 is KGHDR, CDR2 SFDVKD. V lost 6 bases and J lost 8, with 7 bases in between.

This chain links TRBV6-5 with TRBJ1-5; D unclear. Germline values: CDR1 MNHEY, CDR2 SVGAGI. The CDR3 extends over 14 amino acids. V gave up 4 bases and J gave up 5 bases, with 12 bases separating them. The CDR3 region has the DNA TGTGCCAGCAGTTGGTCTTCACGGGATCAGCCCCAGCATTTT. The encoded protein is CASSWSSRDQPQHF.

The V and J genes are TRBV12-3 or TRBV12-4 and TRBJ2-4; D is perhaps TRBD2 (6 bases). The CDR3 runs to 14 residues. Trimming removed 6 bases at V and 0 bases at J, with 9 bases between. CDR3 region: CASSQGLAKNIQYF. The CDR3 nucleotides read TGTGCCAGCAGCCAGGGACTAGCCAAAAACATTCAGTACTTC.

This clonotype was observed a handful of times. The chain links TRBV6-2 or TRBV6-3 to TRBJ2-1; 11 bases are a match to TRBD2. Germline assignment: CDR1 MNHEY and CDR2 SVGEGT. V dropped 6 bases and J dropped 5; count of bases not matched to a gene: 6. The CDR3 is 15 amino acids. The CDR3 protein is CASRLRLAGNNEQFF. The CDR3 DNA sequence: TGTGCCAGCAGACTCAGACTAGCGGGGAACAATGAGCAGTTCTTC.

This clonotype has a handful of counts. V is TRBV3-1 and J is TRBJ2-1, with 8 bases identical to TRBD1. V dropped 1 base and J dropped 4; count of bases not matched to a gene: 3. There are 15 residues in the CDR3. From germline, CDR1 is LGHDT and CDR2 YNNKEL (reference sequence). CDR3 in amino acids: CASSQGRTGYNEQFF. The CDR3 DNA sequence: TGTGCCAGCAGCCAAGGGAGGACAGGGTACAATGAGCAGTTCTTC.

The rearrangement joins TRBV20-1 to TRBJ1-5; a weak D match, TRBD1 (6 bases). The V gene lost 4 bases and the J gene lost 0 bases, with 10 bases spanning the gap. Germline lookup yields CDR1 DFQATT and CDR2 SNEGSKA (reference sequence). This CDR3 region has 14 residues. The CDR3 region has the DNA TGCAGTGCTACGCCGGGGGCTAGCAATCAGCCCCAGCATTTT. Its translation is CSATPGASNQPQHF.

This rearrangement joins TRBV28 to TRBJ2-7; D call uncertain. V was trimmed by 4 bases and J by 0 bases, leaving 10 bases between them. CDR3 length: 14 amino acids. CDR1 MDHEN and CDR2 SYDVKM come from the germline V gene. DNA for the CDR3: TGTGCCAGCAGTTCGGTCCCGGTCTCCTACGAGCAGTACTTC. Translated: CASSSVPVSYEQYF.

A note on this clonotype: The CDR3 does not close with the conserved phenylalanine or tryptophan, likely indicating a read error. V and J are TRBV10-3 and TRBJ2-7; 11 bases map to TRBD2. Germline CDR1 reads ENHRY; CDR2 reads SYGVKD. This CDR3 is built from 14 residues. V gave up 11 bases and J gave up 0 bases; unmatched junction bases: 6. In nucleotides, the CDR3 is TGTGCCTCGGGACTAGCGGATACCTCCTACGAGCAGTACTCC. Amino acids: CASGLADTSYEQYS.

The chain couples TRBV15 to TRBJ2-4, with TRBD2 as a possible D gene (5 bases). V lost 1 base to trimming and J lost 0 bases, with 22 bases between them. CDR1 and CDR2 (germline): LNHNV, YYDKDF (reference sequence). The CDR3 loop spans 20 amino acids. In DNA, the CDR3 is TGTGCCACCAGCAGAGGAACCCGCGACGGGAACCTTCTAGCCAAAAACATTCAGTACTTC. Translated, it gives CATSRGTRDGNLLAKNIQYF. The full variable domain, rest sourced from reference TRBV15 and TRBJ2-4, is DAMVIQNPRYQVTQFGKPVTLSCSQTLNHNVMYWYQQKSSQAPKLLFHYYDKDFNNEADTPDNFQSRRPNTSFCFLDIRSPGLGDTAMYLCATSRGTRDGNLLAKNIQYFGAGTRLSVL.

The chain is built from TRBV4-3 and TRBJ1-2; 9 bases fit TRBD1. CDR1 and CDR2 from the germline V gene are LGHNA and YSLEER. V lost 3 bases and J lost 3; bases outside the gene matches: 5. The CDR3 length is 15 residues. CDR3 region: CASSHGQGPYYGYTF. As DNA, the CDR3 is TGCGCCAGCAGCCACGGACAGGGGCCATACTATGGCTACACCTTC.

CDR3 sequence reads: CSAREGDGLNTGELFF. In nucleotides, the CDR3 is TGCAGTGCTAGAGAGGGGGACGGCCTGAACACCGGGGAGCTGTTTTTT. This chain joins TRBV20-1 and TRBJ2-2, with D possibly being TRBD1 or TRBD2 (5 bases each). The germline V and J ends were trimmed by 0 bases and 1 base, with 12 bases remaining between them. Germline CDR1 is DFQATT and CDR2 is SNEGSKA (reference sequence). The CDR3 is 16 residues long.

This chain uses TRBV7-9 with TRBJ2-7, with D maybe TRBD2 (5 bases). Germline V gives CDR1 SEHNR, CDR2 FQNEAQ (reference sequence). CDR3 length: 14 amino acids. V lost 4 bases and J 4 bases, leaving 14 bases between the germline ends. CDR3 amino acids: CASSSAGNKYEQYF. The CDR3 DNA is TGTGCCAGCAGCTCGGCCGGGAACAAATACGAGCAGTACTTC. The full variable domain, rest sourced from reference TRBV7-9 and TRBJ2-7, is DTGVSQNPRHKITKRGQNVTFRCDPISEHNRLYWYRQTLGQGPEFLTYFQNEAQLEKSRLLSDRFSAERPKGSFSTLEIQRTEQGDSAMYLCASSSAGNKYEQYFGPGTRLTVT.

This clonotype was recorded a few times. The CDR3 DNA follows: TGCAGTGCTAGACAGGACAGGGGAACTTACGAGCAGTACTTC. As protein: CSARQDRGTYEQYF. The V gene is TRBV20-1, the J gene TRBJ2-7; 9 nucleotides align to TRBD1. The V segment lost 2 bases and the J segment 4 bases; nucleotides outside the gene matches: 6. This CDR3 region has 14 residues. Germline V gene data show CDR1 as DFQATT and CDR2 as SNEGSKA (reference sequence).

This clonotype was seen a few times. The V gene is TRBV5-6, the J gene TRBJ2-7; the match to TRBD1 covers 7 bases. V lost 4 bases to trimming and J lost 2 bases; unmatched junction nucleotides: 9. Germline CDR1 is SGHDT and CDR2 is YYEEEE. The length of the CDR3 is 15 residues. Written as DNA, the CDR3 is TGTGCCAGCAGCCCTGGGACAGCCCTCACCTACGAGCAGTACTTC. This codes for CASSPGTALTYEQYF.

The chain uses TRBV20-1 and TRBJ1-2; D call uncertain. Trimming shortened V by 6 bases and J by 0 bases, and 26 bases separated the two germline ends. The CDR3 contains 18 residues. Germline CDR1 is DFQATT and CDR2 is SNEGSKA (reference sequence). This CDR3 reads CSAFGPTNRHSTNYGYTF. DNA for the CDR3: TGCAGTGCCTTCGGCCCGACGAACAGACACTCAACTAACTATGGCTACACCTTC.

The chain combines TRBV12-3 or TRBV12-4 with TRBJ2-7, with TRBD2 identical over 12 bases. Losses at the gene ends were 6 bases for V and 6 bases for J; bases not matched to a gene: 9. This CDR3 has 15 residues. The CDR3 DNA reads TGTGCCAGCAGCCAAGGACTAGCGGGACAAGGCGAGCAGTACTTC. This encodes CASSQGLAGQGEQYF.

CDR3 in DNA: TGCGCCAGCAGCTTGGCTGGGTACAGGGAAGGGGCCTACGAGCAGTACTTC. This gives the protein CASSLAGYREGAYEQYF. This chain connects TRBV5-1 to TRBJ2-7, with a tentative D call TRBD1 (6 bases). V was clipped by 0 bases and J by 2 bases, with 18 bases between them. The CDR3 loop spans 17 amino acids. From germline, CDR1 is SGHRS and CDR2 YFSETQ.

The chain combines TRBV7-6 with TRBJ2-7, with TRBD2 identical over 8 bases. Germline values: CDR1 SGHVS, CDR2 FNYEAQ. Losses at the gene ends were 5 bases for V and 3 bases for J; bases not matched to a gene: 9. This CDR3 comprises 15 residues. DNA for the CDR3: TGTGCCAGCAGCCTATCCGCGGGGGGCCTCTACGAGCAGTACTTC. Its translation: CASSLSAGGLYEQYF.

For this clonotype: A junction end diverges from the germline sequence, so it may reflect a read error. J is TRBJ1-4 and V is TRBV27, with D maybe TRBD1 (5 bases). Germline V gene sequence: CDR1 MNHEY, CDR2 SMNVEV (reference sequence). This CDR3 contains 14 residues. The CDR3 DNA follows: TGTGCCGGCAGTCGGGACGGCCTTTATGAAAAACCGTTTTTT. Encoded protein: CAGSRDGLYEKPFF.